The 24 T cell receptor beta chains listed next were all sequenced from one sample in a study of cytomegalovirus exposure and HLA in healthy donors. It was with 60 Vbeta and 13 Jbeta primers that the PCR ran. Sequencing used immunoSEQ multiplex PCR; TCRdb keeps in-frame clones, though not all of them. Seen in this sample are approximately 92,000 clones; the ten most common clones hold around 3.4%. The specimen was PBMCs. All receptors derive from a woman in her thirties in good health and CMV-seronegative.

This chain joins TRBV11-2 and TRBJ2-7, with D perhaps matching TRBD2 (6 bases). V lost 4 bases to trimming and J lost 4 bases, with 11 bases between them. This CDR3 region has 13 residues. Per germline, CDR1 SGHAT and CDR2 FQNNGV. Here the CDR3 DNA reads TGTGCCAGCAGCTCCCCGGGACTTTACGAGCAGTACTTC. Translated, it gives CASSSPGLYEQYF.

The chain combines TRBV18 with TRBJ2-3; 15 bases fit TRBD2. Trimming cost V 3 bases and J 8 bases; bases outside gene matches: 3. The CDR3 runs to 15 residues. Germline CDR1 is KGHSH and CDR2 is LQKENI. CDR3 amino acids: CASSPWTSGRVTQYF. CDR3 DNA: TGTGCCAGCTCACCGTGGACTAGCGGGAGGGTTACGCAGTATTTT.

CDR3 in DNA: TGTGCCAGCAGTGACTCGAGTCGGGGGGTGTATGGCTACACCTTC. Translated: CASSDSSRGVYGYTF. This chain joins TRBV28 and TRBJ1-2; weak D call: TRBD1 (5 bases). In germline, CDR1 is MDHEN, CDR2 SYDVKM. The CDR3 spans 15 residues. Between the trimmed V and J ends, which lost 5 bases and 5 bases, there was a span of 18 bases.

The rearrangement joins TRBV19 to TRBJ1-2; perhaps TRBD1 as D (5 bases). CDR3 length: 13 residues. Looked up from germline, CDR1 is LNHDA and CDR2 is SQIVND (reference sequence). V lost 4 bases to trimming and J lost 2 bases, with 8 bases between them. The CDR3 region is CASSKTENYGYTF. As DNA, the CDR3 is TGTGCCAGTAGTAAGACAGAGAACTATGGCTACACCTTC.

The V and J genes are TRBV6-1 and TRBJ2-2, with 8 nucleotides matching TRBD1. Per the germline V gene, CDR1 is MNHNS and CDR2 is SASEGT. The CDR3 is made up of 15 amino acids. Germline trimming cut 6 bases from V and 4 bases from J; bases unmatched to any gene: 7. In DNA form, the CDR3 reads TGTGCCAGCAGGGACCGGACAGGGATCACCGGGGAGCTGTTTTTT. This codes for CASRDRTGITGELFF.

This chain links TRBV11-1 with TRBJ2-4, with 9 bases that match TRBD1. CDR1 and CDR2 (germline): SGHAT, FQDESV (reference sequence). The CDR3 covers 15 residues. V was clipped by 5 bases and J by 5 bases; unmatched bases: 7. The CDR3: CASSPDRGRENIQYF. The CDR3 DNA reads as TGTGCCAGCAGCCCGGACAGGGGCCGGGAAAACATTCAGTACTTC.

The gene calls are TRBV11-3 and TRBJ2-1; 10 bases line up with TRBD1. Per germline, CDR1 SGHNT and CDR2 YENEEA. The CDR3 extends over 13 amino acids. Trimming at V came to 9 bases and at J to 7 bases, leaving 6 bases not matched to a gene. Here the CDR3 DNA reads TGTGCCAGTTCGGGACAGGGGAAAAATGAGCAGTTCTTC. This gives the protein CASSGQGKNEQFF.

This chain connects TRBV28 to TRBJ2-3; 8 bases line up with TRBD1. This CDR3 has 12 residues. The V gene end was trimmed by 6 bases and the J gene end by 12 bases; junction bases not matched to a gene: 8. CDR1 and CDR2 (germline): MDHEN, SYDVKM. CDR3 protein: CASRPSGTGQYF. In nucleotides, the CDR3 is TGTGCCAGCAGACCGTCCGGGACAGGCCAGTATTTT.

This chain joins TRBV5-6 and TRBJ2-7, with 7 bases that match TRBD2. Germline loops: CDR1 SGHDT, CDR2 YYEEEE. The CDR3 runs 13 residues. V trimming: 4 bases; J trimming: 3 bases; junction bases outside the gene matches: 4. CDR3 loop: CASSPRGDYEQYF. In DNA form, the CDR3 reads TGTGCCAGCAGCCCCCGGGGGGACTACGAGCAGTACTTC.

The CDR3: CATSRVTGSTGANVLTF. DNA of the CDR3: TGTGCCACCAGCAGAGTTACGGGGTCAACTGGGGCCAACGTCCTGACTTTC. The chain employs TRBV15 and TRBJ2-6; possible D gene TRBD2, 5 bases. The CDR3 extends over 17 amino acids. CDR1 is LNHNV, CDR2 YYDKDF, per germline (reference sequence). Trimming shortened V by 1 base and J by 2 bases, and 12 bases separated the two germline ends.

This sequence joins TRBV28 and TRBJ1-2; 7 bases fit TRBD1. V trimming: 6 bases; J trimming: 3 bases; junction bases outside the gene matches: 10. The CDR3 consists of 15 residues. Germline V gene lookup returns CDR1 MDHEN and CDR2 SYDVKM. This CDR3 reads CASRTQGRSDYGYTF. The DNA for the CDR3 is TGTGCCAGCAGAACACAGGGGCGATCGGACTATGGCTACACCTTC.

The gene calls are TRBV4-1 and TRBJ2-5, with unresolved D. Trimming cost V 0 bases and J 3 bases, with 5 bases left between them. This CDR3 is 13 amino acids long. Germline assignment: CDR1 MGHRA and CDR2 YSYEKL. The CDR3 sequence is CASSQEREETQYF. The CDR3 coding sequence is TGCGCCAGCAGCCAAGAGAGAGAAGAGACCCAGTACTTC.

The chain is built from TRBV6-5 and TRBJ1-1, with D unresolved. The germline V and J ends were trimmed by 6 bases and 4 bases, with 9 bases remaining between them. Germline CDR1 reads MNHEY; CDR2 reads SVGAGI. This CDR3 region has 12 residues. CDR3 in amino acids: CASSPPGTEAFF. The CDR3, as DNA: TGTGCCAGCAGCCCACCCGGCACTGAAGCTTTCTTT.

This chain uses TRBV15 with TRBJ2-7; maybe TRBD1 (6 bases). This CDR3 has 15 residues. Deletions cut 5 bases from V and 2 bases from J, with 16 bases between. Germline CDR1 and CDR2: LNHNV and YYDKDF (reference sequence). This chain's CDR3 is CATSSETGTTYEQYF. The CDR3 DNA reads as TGTGCCACCAGCTCAGAGACAGGTACTACCTACGAGCAGTACTTC.

The CDR3 DNA reads as TGTGCCAGCAGCTGGGAGGTGGGGGACAGCTACGAGCAGTACTTC. This sequence encodes CASSWEVGDSYEQYF. This chain connects TRBV5-5 to TRBJ2-7; D possibly corresponds to TRBD1 (7 bases). The CDR3 spans 15 residues. V dropped 3 bases and J dropped 3 bases, with 16 bases sitting between them. The germline V gene encodes CDR1 SGHKS and CDR2 YYEKEE (reference sequence).

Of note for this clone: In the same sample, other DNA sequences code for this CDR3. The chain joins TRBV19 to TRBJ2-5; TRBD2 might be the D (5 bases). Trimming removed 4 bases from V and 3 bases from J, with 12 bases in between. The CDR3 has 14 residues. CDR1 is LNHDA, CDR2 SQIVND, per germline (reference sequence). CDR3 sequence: CASSNRGSEETQYF. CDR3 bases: TGTGCCAGTAGTAATAGAGGGAGCGAAGAGACCCAGTACTTC.

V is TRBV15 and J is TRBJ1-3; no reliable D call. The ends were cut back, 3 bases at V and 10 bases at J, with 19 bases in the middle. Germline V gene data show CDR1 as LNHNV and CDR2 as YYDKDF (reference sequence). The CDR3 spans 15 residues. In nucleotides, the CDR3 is TGTGCCACCAGCAGGACTACGGGATGGGCCAGGACCATATATTTT. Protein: CATSRTTGWARTIYF.

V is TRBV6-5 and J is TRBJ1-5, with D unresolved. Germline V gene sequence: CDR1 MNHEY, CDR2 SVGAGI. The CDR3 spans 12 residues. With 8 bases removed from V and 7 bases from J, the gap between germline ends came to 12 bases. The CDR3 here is CASGEGLQPQHF. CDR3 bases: TGTGCCAGCGGCGAGGGTTTGCAGCCCCAGCATTTT.

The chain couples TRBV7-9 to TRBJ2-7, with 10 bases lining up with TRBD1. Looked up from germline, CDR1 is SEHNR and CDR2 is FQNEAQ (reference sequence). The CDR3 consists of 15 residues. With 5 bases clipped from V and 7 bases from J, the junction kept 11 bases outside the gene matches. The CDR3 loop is CASSLWDRGSDEQYF. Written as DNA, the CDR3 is TGTGCCAGCAGCCTGTGGGACAGGGGATCGGATGAGCAGTACTTC.

The CDR3 reads CASSFGKRTNYGYTF. CDR3 DNA: TGTGCCAGCAGCTTTGGGAAACGGACAAACTATGGCTACACCTTC. The rearrangement joins TRBV7-3 to TRBJ1-2; D perhaps matches TRBD1 (5 bases). The germline gives CDR1 SGHTA, CDR2 FQGTGA. The CDR3 is 15 amino acids. V lost 3 bases and J lost 2, with 13 bases in between.

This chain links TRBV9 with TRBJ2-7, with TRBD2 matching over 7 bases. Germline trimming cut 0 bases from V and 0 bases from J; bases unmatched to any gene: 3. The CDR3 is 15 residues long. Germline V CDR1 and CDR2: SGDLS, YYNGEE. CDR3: CASSVGLASSYEQYF. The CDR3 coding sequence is TGTGCCAGCAGCGTAGGACTAGCAAGCTCCTACGAGCAGTACTTC.

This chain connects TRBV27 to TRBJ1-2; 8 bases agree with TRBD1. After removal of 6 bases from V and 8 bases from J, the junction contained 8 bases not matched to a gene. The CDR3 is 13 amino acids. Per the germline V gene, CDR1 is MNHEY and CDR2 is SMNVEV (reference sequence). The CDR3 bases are TGTGCCAGCAGGGCTCAGGGGGCAGGGGGCTACACCTTC. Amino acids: CASRAQGAGGYTF.

CDR3 nucleotide sequence: TGTGCCAGTAGTTCGACAGGGGTCGGGGCCAACGTCCTGACTTTC. Translating it yields CASSSTGVGANVLTF. The V call is TRBV19, the J call TRBJ2-6; 8 bases are a match to TRBD1. The V gene end was trimmed by 5 bases and the J gene end by 4 bases; junction bases not matched to a gene: 4. The CDR3 covers 15 residues. The germline V gene has CDR1 LNHDA and CDR2 SQIVND (reference sequence).

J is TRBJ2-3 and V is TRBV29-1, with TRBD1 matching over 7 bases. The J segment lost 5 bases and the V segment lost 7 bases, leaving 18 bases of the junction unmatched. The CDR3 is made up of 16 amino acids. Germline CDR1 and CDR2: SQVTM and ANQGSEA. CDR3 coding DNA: TGCAGCGCCTACCACAGGGGATCAAGGTTCGGAGATACGCAGTATTTT. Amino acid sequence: CSAYHRGSRFGDTQYF.